This T cell receptor (beta chain) was recorded in a study of blood T cells in healthy people across ages. Between the trimmed V and J ends, which lost 4 bases and 0 bases, there was a span of 16 bases. This CDR3 comprises 16 residues. The germline V gene has CDR1 MNHEY and CDR2 SVGEGT. This clonotype occurred a few times. No antigen is known for it. The second PCR ran about 6 to 11 cycles with a sample-barcoded 5' primer and J-beta primers. Each sample yielded at least 2.5 million CDR3-containing paired-end reads. TCRdb re-analysed the 5' RACE reads in MiXCR, keeping a single row per CDR3 protein. The top ten clones hold 7.9% of a sample with about 1,400,000 distinct CDR3 sequences, about 43% of them seen once. Study conclusions and caveats: TCR beta diversity, measured per million T cells, fell in a roughly linear way with age. PBMCs left unsorted prevented a conclusive naive versus antigen-experienced comparison. Comparison with aged donors showed that long-lived donors had more naive CD4+ cells and higher diversity.

The receptor was isolated from a woman between 18 and 29 years old in good health. The chain couples TRBV6-2 or TRBV6-3 to TRBJ2-7; D not resolved. The sequenced sample consisted of blood. The CDR3 DNA reads TGTGCCAGCAGTTTCTCCCGGACGGCTAGCTCCTACGAGCAGTACTTC. This encodes CASSFSRTASSYEQYF.